This TCR beta chain was found in a study of T cell repertoires in cytomegalovirus infection. Study-wide context: Signatures in public TCR beta sequences pointed to both CMV infection and matching HLA type.

This clonotype was picked up a small number of times. The antigen remains unidentified. Looked up from germline, CDR1 is SGHTA and CDR2 is FQGTGA. V shed 2 bases and J shed 6 bases, with 9 bases lying between them. This CDR3 has 13 residues. Regarding the study as a whole: The ex vivo response was dominated by HLA-C-restricted CMV-specific TCR beta clonotypes.

MiXCR was run by TCRdb on the reads, yielding one entry per CDR3 protein. The sample lists 250,000 or so distinct CDR3 sequences; over 9% were seen once. The chain couples TRBV7-3 to TRBJ2-3; tentatively, D is TRBD2 (6 bases). Input material: PBMCs. This sequence was found in a human donor in good health (CMV status not recorded). Some clones in this sample may be carry-over from other donors' samples. The CDR3 region is CASSLRGLDTQYF. For the CDR3, the DNA is TGTGCCAGCAGCTTACGGGGGTTGGATACGCAGTATTTT.